The 14 T cell receptor beta chains in this list originate from one sample, sequenced in a study of regulatory T cells in long-lasting Graves disease. Arm-PCR of CDR3 regions with iRepertoire HTBI primers generated TCR beta libraries. TCRdb called the multiplex PCR reads again in MiXCR, with one record for every CDR3 protein. The table has approximately 540,000 distinct CDR3 sequences, around 12% seen once. Indicated time point: newly diagnosed GD, antithyroid drugs for less than 3 months. PBMC RNA served as the TCR library source. This same sample was also part of a study on T cells in Graves' hyperthyroidism and ophthalmopathy.

The material was peripheral blood mononuclear cells (PBMCs), obtained at new diagnosis, from a patient treated with antithyroid drugs. The receptors shown here come from a woman aged 25 to 39 with Graves disease.

This clonotype has ten or more counts. The V gene is TRBV7-9, the J gene TRBJ1-1; a weak D match, TRBD1 (5 bases). The CDR3 runs 14 residues. The V and J ends lost 7 bases and 4 bases respectively, with 16 bases between them. Germline V CDR1 and CDR2: SEHNR, FQNEAQ (reference sequence). The CDR3 reads CASTIDRQSTEAFF. CDR3 nucleotides: TGTGCCAGCACTATAGACAGACAGAGCACTGAAGCTTTCTTT. Supplemented by reference TRBV7-9 and TRBJ1-1, the full variable domain reads DTGVSQNPRHKITKRGQNVTFRCDPISEHNRLYWYRQTLGQGPEFLTYFQNEAQLEKSRLLSDRFSAERPKGSFSTLEIQRTEQGDSAMYLCASTIDRQSTEAFFGQGTRLTVV.

Only a few counts were recorded for this clonotype. The chain employs TRBV4-2 and TRBJ1-2; 7 bases match TRBD1. Germline V lookup: CDR1 LGHNA, CDR2 YNFKEQ. CDR3 length: 15 residues. V shed 3 bases, J shed 4 bases, and the junction held 8 bases outside the gene matches. This CDR3 reads CASSQGLGQLYGYTF. CDR3 sequence (DNA): TGTGCCAGCAGCCAGGGCCTGGGACAGCTCTATGGCTACACCTTC.

This clonotype appeared many times. This chain connects TRBV6-2 or TRBV6-3 to TRBJ1-1; D is unresolved. CDR1 and CDR2 from the germline V gene are MNHEY and SVGEGT. V lost 5 bases to trimming and J lost 8 bases, with 9 bases between them. The CDR3 runs to 11 residues. The CDR3 spells CASSERAEAFF. The DNA of the CDR3 is TGTGCCAGCAGTGAAAGGGCAGAAGCTTTCTTT.

This clonotype was counted ten times or more. An end of the junction differs from the germline gene, which may be a read error. This sequence joins TRBV30 and TRBJ1-1; maybe TRBD1 (6 bases). Germline V gene data show CDR1 as GTSNPN and CDR2 as SVGIG (reference sequence). The CDR3 covers 13 residues. The CDR3: CTWRGQPNTEAFF. The DNA of the CDR3 is TGTACCTGGAGAGGACAGCCGAACACTGAAGCTTTCTTT. Full variable domain (remainder filled in from reference TRBV30 and TRBJ1-1): SQTIHQWPATLVQPVGSPLSLECTVEGTSNPNLYWYRQAAGRGLQLLFYSVGIGQISSEVPQNLSASRPQDRQFILSSKKLLLSDSGFYLCTWRGQPNTEAFFGQGTRLTVV.

Ten or more counts support this clonotype. V is TRBV3-1 and J is TRBJ1-1; D gene unclear. The germline V gene has CDR1 LGHDT and CDR2 YNNKEL (reference sequence). The CDR3 covers 14 residues. V gave up 0 bases and J gave up 1 base, with 6 bases separating them. As DNA, the CDR3 is TGTGCCAGCAGCCAAGACCGCACGAACACTGAAGCTTTCTTT. Its protein product is CASSQDRTNTEAFF. Complete variable domain (other parts from reference TRBV3-1 and TRBJ1-1): DTAVSQTPKYLVTQMGNDKSIKCEQNLGHDTMYWYKQDSKKFLKIMFSYNNKELIINETVPNRFSPKSPDKAHLNLHINSLELGDSAVYFCASSQDRTNTEAFFGQGTRLTVV.

A single count supports this clonotype. Since a much larger clone is just one base distant, this may be a read error. The chain employs TRBV2 and TRBJ2-2; D is tentatively TRBD1 or TRBD2 (5 bases each). V dropped 7 bases and J dropped 4 bases, with 13 bases sitting between them. The CDR3 consists of 14 residues. The germline gives CDR1 SNHLY, CDR2 FYNNEI. The DNA for the CDR3 is TGTGCCAGCATGGGGACGGAGATCACCGGGGAGCTGTTTTTT. Translation: CASMGTEITGELFF. The variable domain in full, with the rest retrieved from reference TRBV2 and TRBJ2-2, is EPEVTQTPSHQVTQMGQEVILRCVPISNHLYFYWYRQILGQKVEFLVSFYNNEISEKSEIFDDQFSVERPDGSNFTLKIRSTKLEDSAMYFCASMGTEITGELFFGEGSRLTVL.

This clonotype was counted at least ten times. J is TRBJ2-2 and V is TRBV5-1, with D possibly matching TRBD2 (6 bases). There are 16 residues in the CDR3. Germline CDR1 is SGHRS and CDR2 is YFSETQ. Trimming cost V 0 bases and J 2 bases, with 11 bases left between them. The CDR3 DNA follows: TGCGCCAGCAGCTTGGAGACGGGAGCTAACACCGGGGAGCTGTTTTTT. Protein sequence: CASSLETGANTGELFF.

This clonotype has a count of ten or more. J is TRBJ2-5 and V is TRBV27; D ambiguous. The V gene lost 4 bases and the J gene lost 3 bases, with 9 bases spanning the gap. The germline CDR1 and CDR2 sequences are MNHEY and SMNVEV (reference sequence). The CDR3 length is 13 residues. The CDR3 nucleotides are TGTGCCAGCAGTTACGACATAGAAGAGACCCAGTACTTC. It specifies CASSYDIEETQYF.

The chain couples TRBV12-3 or TRBV12-4 to TRBJ2-1; tentative D call: TRBD2 (6 bases). The CDR3 is 14 residues long. Trimming pared 1 base from V and 5 bases from J, leaving 9 bases between. The CDR3 coding sequence is TGTGCCAGCAGTTTAGGGACTACCCACAATGAGCAGTTCTTC. It is translated as CASSLGTTHNEQFF.

This clonotype occurred many times. This chain joins TRBV30 and TRBJ1-1; unclear D gene. The germline CDR1 and CDR2 sequences are GTSNPN and SVGIG (reference sequence). V lost 4 bases and J 8 bases, leaving 11 bases between the germline ends. CDR3 size: 11 residues. The CDR3 DNA reads as TGTGCCTGGACCGATTTGTCAGAAGCTTTCTTT. As protein: CAWTDLSEAFF. Using reference TRBV30 and TRBJ1-1 for the parts outside the CDR3, the full variable domain is SQTIHQWPATLVQPVGSPLSLECTVEGTSNPNLYWYRQAAGRGLQLLFYSVGIGQISSEVPQNLSASRPQDRQFILSSKKLLLSDSGFYLCAWTDLSEAFFGQGTRLTVV.

The chain employs TRBV28 and TRBJ2-6; D not certain. Trimming left V 3 bases short and J 0 bases short, with 15 bases between. The CDR3 covers 18 residues. Germline V lookup: CDR1 MDHEN, CDR2 SYDVKM. The CDR3 coding sequence is TGTGCCAGCAGTTTTATCAGAGGACGCACCTCTGGGGCCAACGTCCTGACTTTC. This sequence encodes CASSFIRGRTSGANVLTF.

This clonotype has just a few counts. The chain links TRBV18 to TRBJ2-6, with no clear D. Germline V gives CDR1 KGHSH, CDR2 LQKENI. This CDR3 is built from 16 residues. Trimming took 3 bases from V and 1 from J, leaving 10 bases between them. CDR3: CASSPARNSGANVLTF. In DNA form, the CDR3 reads TGTGCCAGCTCACCGGCTCGGAATTCTGGGGCCAACGTCCTGACTTTC.

This clonotype has ten or more counts. The chain carries TRBV12-3 or TRBV12-4 and TRBJ1-1; maybe TRBD1 (5 bases). This CDR3 has 15 residues. Trimming removed 0 bases at V and 2 bases at J, with 10 bases between. The CDR3 is CASSLAWGSNTEAFF. CDR3 coding DNA: TGTGCCAGCAGTTTAGCTTGGGGGAGTAACACTGAAGCTTTCTTT.

This clonotype came up a few times. The rearrangement uses TRBV24-1 and TRBJ2-7; 10 nucleotides match TRBD1. The J segment lost 2 bases and the V segment lost 5 bases, leaving 5 bases of the junction unmatched. Germline assignment: CDR1 KGHDR and CDR2 SFDVKD. CDR3 length equals 15 residues. In DNA form, the CDR3 reads TGTGCCACCAGTGGAGGCGGGACAGGGGCCTACGAGCAGTACTTC. Protein: CATSGGGTGAYEQYF.